These T cell receptor beta chains were read from a single sample in a study of T cell repertoires in ileal Crohn's disease. Sequencing used immunoSEQ multiplex PCR; TCRdb keeps in-frame clones, though not all of them. This sample has about 10,000 clones, with roughly 80% found just once. The material sequenced was ileal tissue. These TCRs come from an adult with Crohn's disease. The conserved cysteine and the conserved F or W are not part of the CDR3 here. The D gene is left open where the match is weak.

cdr3_aa: ASLLAGPYEQY
d_call: TRBD2
j_call: TRBJ2-7
v_call: TRBV6-1

cdr3_aa: ASRLGTGSTDTQY
d_call: TRBD1
j_call: TRBJ2-3
v_call: TRBV2

cdr3_aa: ASSLISQPQH
d_call: .
j_call: TRBJ1-5
v_call: TRBV7-2

cdr3_aa: ASSGPGHEAF
d_call: .
j_call: TRBJ1-1
v_call: TRBV10-1

cdr3_aa: ASSLGMGQGEQF
d_call: TRBD1
j_call: TRBJ2-1
v_call: TRBV5-1

cdr3_aa: ASSFLQGKQPQH
d_call: .
j_call: TRBJ1-5
v_call: TRBV28

cdr3_aa: ASSSGWRTRGNEQF
d_call: .
j_call: TRBJ2-1
v_call: TRBV5-6

cdr3_aa: ASSYEGVRSEKLF
d_call: .
j_call: TRBJ1-4
v_call: TRBV28

cdr3_aa: ASSLASGTSGTYEQY
d_call: TRBD2
j_call: TRBJ2-7
v_call: TRBV13

cdr3_aa: ASSQERAGNTEAF
d_call: .
j_call: TRBJ1-1
v_call: TRBV4-1

cdr3_aa: ASSYRSGSGTDTQY
d_call: .
j_call: TRBJ2-3
v_call: TRBV6-6

cdr3_aa: SVDRGGGTEAF
d_call: TRBD1
j_call: TRBJ1-1
v_call: TRBV29-1

cdr3_aa: ATSRKLISSY
d_call: .
j_call: TRBJ2-4
v_call: TRBV15

cdr3_aa: ASSLATGDIYGYT
d_call: TRBD1
j_call: TRBJ1-2
v_call: TRBV7-9

cdr3_aa: ASSLDGRGNTEAF
d_call: .
j_call: TRBJ1-1
v_call: TRBV5-6

cdr3_aa: ATSLAVSNQPQH
d_call: .
j_call: TRBJ1-5
v_call: TRBV15

cdr3_aa: ASSPPRLAGETRNEQF
d_call: TRBD2
j_call: TRBJ2-1
v_call: TRBV18

cdr3_aa: AISGPDQGIQY
d_call: .
j_call: TRBJ2-4
v_call: TRBV10-3

cdr3_aa: ASSAGLAVLNTGELF
d_call: TRBD2
j_call: TRBJ2-2
v_call: TRBV6-4

cdr3_aa: AWRPRVSTEAF
d_call: .
j_call: TRBJ1-1
v_call: TRBV30

cdr3_aa: ASSRGQGSTGELF
d_call: TRBD1
j_call: TRBJ2-2
v_call: TRBV7-7

cdr3_aa: ASQPAGGNGYT
d_call: TRBD1
j_call: TRBJ1-2
v_call: TRBV6-6

cdr3_aa: ASSLDIKPYSGANVLT
d_call: .
j_call: TRBJ2-6
v_call: TRBV11-2

cdr3_aa: AWTLGTLNQPQH
d_call: .
j_call: TRBJ1-5
v_call: TRBV30

cdr3_aa: ASSLQGHVPDTQY
d_call: TRBD1
j_call: TRBJ2-3
v_call: TRBV5-1

cdr3_aa: ATSRKKTSVGSYNEQF
d_call: TRBD2
j_call: TRBJ2-1
v_call: TRBV15

cdr3_aa: ASSTEGGTTYEQY
d_call: .
j_call: TRBJ2-7
v_call: TRBV6-1

cdr3_aa: ASSPNSGSSTDTQY
d_call: .
j_call: TRBJ2-3
v_call: TRBV18

cdr3_aa: ASSDLAGNNIQY
d_call: TRBD2
j_call: TRBJ2-4
v_call: TRBV5-4

cdr3_aa: SVEVGSPYGYT
d_call: .
j_call: TRBJ1-2
v_call: TRBV29-1

cdr3_aa: ASSKWSAGGYQETQY
d_call: TRBD1
j_call: TRBJ2-5
v_call: TRBV5-4

cdr3_aa: ASSLGDREQETQY
d_call: TRBD1
j_call: TRBJ2-5
v_call: TRBV5-1

cdr3_aa: ASRGQGWGTQY
d_call: TRBD1
j_call: TRBJ2-3
v_call: TRBV2

cdr3_aa: ASSLDDRGEYEQY
d_call: TRBD1
j_call: TRBJ2-7
v_call: TRBV7-2

cdr3_aa: AIQGSRGRDTEAF
d_call: TRBD1
j_call: TRBJ1-1
v_call: TRBV10-3

cdr3_aa: ASSTPLAASTDTQY
d_call: TRBD2
j_call: TRBJ2-3
v_call: TRBV5-1

cdr3_aa: ASSLPGTGAGELF
d_call: TRBD1
j_call: TRBJ2-2
v_call: TRBV9

cdr3_aa: ASSEPGRVSEQF
d_call: .
j_call: TRBJ2-1
v_call: TRBV6-1

cdr3_aa: ASSWTGQETQY
d_call: TRBD1
j_call: TRBJ2-5
v_call: TRBV5-1

cdr3_aa: ASSERGTVNEKLF
d_call: TRBD1
j_call: TRBJ1-4
v_call: TRBV25-1

cdr3_aa: ASSISGIPFTEAF
d_call: .
j_call: TRBJ1-1
v_call: TRBV19

cdr3_aa: ASSHPNRGNTGELF
d_call: TRBD1
j_call: TRBJ2-2
v_call: TRBV4-1

cdr3_aa: ASSISGTVNTGELF
d_call: TRBD1
j_call: TRBJ2-2
v_call: TRBV19

cdr3_aa: ASSLYEIGLAGERVEQY
d_call: TRBD2
j_call: TRBJ2-7
v_call: TRBV28

cdr3_aa: ASSPRGASGSNEQY
d_call: TRBD2
j_call: TRBJ2-7
v_call: TRBV11-2

cdr3_aa: ASTRGGFTEAF
d_call: .
j_call: TRBJ1-1
v_call: TRBV25-1